A single TCR beta chain is shown here with its context. The data originate from a study of control samples from healthy donors and cancer patients. The V gene lost 4 bases and the J gene lost 2 bases, with 12 bases spanning the gap. CDR1 SGHTA and CDR2 FQGTGA come from the germline V gene. The CDR3 spans 15 residues. Only in-frame clones appear in the TCRdb table, and some are missing; sequencing was by immunoSEQ multiplex PCR. The table shows about 150,000 clones, with 75% to 95% occurring only once. Specimen: blood. The sequence was collected from a woman aged 40-49 years in good health. V usage is TRBV7-3 and J usage is TRBJ1-3; no reliable D call. The CDR3: CASSSLAGTGNTIYF. The CDR3 DNA is TGTGCCAGCAGCTCACTGGCGGGGACTGGAAACACCATATATTTT.